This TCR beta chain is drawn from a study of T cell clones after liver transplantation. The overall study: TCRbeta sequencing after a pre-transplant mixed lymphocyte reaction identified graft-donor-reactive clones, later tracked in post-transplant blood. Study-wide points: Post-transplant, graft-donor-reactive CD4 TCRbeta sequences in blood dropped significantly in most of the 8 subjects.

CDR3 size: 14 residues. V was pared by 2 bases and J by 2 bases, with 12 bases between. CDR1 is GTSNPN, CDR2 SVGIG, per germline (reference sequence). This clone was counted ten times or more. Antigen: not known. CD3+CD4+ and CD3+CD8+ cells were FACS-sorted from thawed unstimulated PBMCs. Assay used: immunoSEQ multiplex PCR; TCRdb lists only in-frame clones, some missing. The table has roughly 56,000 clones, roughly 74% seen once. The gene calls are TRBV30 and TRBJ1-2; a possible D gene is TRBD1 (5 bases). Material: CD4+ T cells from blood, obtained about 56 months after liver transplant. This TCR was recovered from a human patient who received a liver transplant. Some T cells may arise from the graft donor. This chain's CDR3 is CAWSILGRNYGYTF. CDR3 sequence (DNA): TGTGCCTGGAGTATCTTGGGACGGAACTATGGCTACACCTTC.